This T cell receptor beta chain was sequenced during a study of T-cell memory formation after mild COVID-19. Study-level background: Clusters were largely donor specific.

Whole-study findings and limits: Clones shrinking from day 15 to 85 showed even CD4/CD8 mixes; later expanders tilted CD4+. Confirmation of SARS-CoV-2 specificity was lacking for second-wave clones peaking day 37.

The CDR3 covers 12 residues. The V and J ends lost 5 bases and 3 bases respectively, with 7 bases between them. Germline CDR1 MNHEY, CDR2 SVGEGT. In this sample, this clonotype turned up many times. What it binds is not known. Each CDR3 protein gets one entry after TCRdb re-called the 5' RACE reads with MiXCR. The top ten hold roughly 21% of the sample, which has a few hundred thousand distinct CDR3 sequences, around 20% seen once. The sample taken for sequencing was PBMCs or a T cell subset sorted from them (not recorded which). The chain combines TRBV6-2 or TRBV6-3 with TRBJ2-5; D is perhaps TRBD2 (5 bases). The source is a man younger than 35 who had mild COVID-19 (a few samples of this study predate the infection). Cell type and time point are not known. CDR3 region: CASSAGEETQYF. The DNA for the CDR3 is TGTGCCAGCAGTGCGGGTGAAGAGACCCAGTACTTC.